These T cell receptor beta chains were read from a single sample in a study of cytomegalovirus exposure and HLA in healthy donors. TCRdb's table, derived via immunoSEQ multiplex PCR, lists solely in-frame clones and lacks some. Of 77,000 or so clones listed, roughly 88% are singletons. The specimen sequenced was PBMCs. The receptors were gathered from a man between 65 and 85 years old in good health and CMV-seropositive. Each CDR3 is given with its conserved first and last residue. The D gene is left open where the match is weak. Size tells how often a clone was seen (once, few, many) or the class of an expanded clone, and some rows leave it out.

once | TRBJ2-3 | TRBD1 | TRBV10-3 | CAISGRGRGDTQYF | TGTGCCATCAGTGGCAGGGGGCGTGGAGATACGCAGTATTTT
- | TRBJ1-2 | - | TRBV4-3 | CASSQETASVYGYTF | TGCGCCAGCAGCCAAGAGACAGCCTCCGTATATGGCTACACCTTC
- | TRBJ2-2 | TRBD2 | TRBV2 | CASKTSGTNTGELFF | TGTGCCAGCAAAACTAGCGGAACGAACACCGGGGAGCTGTTTTTT
- | TRBJ2-7 | TRBD1 | TRBV28 | CASRGTGRTYEQYF | TGTGCCAGCAGGGGGACAGGTCGGACCTACGAGCAGTACTTC
- | TRBJ2-7 | TRBD1 | TRBV2 | CASSSTGTYEQYF | TGTGCCAGCAGTTCGACAGGGACCTACGAGCAGTACTTC
- | TRBJ2-2 | - | TRBV21-1 | CASSIGTSGGAASKNTGELFF | TGTGCCAGCAGCATAGGGACTAGCGGGGGGGCCGCGTCAAAAAACACCGGGGAGCTGTTTTTT
- | TRBJ2-5 | - | TRBV11-2 | CASSPWGVETQYF | TGTGCCAGCAGCCCCTGGGGGGTCGAGACCCAGTACTTC
- | TRBJ2-5 | TRBD2 | TRBV4-2 | CASSPERTSGNQETQYF | TGTGCCAGCAGCCCCGAAAGGACTAGCGGGAACCAAGAGACCCAGTACTTC
once | TRBJ2-5 | TRBD1 | TRBV10-3 | CAISETGTGQETQYF | TGTGCCATCAGTGAAACCGGGACAGGTCAAGAGACCCAGTACTTC
- | TRBJ2-2 | TRBD2 | TRBV11-2 | CASSLGLAGTGELFF | TGTGCCAGCAGCTTAGGACTAGCGGGAACCGGGGAGCTGTTTTTT
few | TRBJ2-1 | TRBD2 | TRBV15 | CATSPRVGLYNEQFF | TGTGCCACCAGCCCGAGGGTGGGACTATACAATGAGCAGTTCTTC
- | TRBJ2-7 | - | TRBV19 | CASSIARSSYEQYF | TGTGCCAGTAGTATCGCGCGAAGCTCCTACGAGCAGTACTTC
once | TRBJ2-1 | - | TRBV18 | CASSLASSSYNEQFF | TGTGCCAGCTCGCTAGCGAGTAGCTCCTACAATGAGCAGTTCTTC
- | TRBJ1-6 | TRBD1 | TRBV11-2 | CASSLDNGQVYNSPLHF | TGTGCCAGCAGCTTAGATAACGGACAGGTCTATAATTCACCCCTCCACTTT
- | TRBJ2-5 | - | TRBV4-3 | CASSQDPLGGETQYF | TGCGCCAGCAGCCAAGATCCCCTGGGGGGAGAGACCCAGTACTTC
- | TRBJ2-3 | - | TRBV19 | CASSRQLNTDTQYF | TGTGCCAGTAGTAGACAGCTAAACACAGATACGCAGTATTTT
- | TRBJ2-1 | TRBD2 | TRBV2 | CASRETSGTHNEQFF | TGTGCCAGCAGGGAGACTAGCGGGACTCACAATGAGCAGTTCTTC
few | TRBJ2-1 | TRBD2 | TRBV30 | CAWSGTSGRDYNEQFF | TGTGCCTGGAGTGGGACTAGCGGGAGGGACTACAATGAGCAGTTCTTC
- | TRBJ2-2 | - | TRBV29-1 | CSVATIGTRTGELFF | TGCAGCGTAGCGACAATCGGGACAAGGACCGGGGAGCTGTTTTTT
- | TRBJ2-5 | TRBD2 | TRBV28 | CASSLPGGTPFNYRQETQYF | TGTGCCAGCAGTTTACCGGGGGGGACTCCATTCAATTACCGTCAAGAGACCCAGTACTTC
- | TRBJ1-1 | TRBD1 | TRBV6-5 | CASSYSTGLETEAFF | TGTGCCAGCAGTTACTCGACAGGGTTGGAGACTGAAGCTTTCTTT
- | TRBJ2-1 | - | TRBV5-4 | CASSRGGRQGSYNEQFF | TGTGCCAGCAGCCGGGGGGGCAGACAGGGCTCCTACAATGAGCAGTTCTTC
- | TRBJ1-6 | - | TRBV7-3 | CASSNSGGNSPLHF | TGTGCCAGCAGCAATAGCGGCGGTAATTCACCCCTCCACTTT
few | TRBJ2-7 | - | TRBV6-1 | CASRKGTSTYEQYF | TGTGCCAGCAGGAAGGGGACAAGTACATACGAGCAGTACTTC
- | TRBJ2-2 | - | TRBV7-8 | CASSYNRVTGELFF | TGTGCCAGCAGCTACAACAGGGTCACCGGGGAGCTGTTTTTT
- | TRBJ2-3 | TRBD2 | TRBV7-2 | CASSRTSGGRTDTQYF | TGTGCCAGCAGCCGGACTAGCGGGGGCCGCACAGATACGCAGTATTTT
- | TRBJ2-7 | TRBD1 | TRBV6-5 | CASSRGPGQGYEQYF | TGTGCCAGCAGTAGGGGACCGGGACAGGGGTACGAGCAGTACTTC
once | TRBJ2-5 | TRBD1 | TRBV5-4 | CASSPRDRGWETQYF | TGTGCCAGCAGTCCCCGGGACAGGGGTTGGGAGACCCAGTACTTC
once | TRBJ2-5 | - | TRBV18 | CASSPSWAQETQYF | TGTGCCAGCTCACCGTCATGGGCACAAGAGACCCAGTACTTC
- | TRBJ2-1 | - | TRBV7-2 | CASSLEGARYNEQFF | TGTGCCAGCAGCTTAGAGGGAGCTCGTTACAATGAGCAGTTCTTC
- | TRBJ1-1 | TRBD1 | TRBV10-1 | CASSPGQGPMNTEAFF | TGCGCCAGCAGTCCGGGACAGGGGCCTATGAACACTGAAGCTTTCTTT
- | TRBJ1-6 | - | TRBV6-5 | CASRTSSYNSPLHF | TGTGCCAGCAGAACCAGCTCCTATAATTCACCCCTCCACTTT
- | TRBJ1-5 | - | TRBV7-8 | CASSPRGGGSQPQHF | TGTGCCAGCAGCCCCCGAGGGGGTGGTTCTCAGCCCCAGCATTTT
- | TRBJ2-1 | TRBD1 | TRBV6-5 | CASSYSTGQGNNEQFF | TGTGCCAGCAGTTACTCGACGGGACAGGGAAACAATGAGCAGTTCTTC
- | TRBJ2-1 | TRBD2 | TRBV4-1 | CATTLVAGLDNEQFF | TGCGCCACCACTCTTGTAGCGGGACTTGACAATGAGCAGTTCTTC
- | TRBJ2-1 | TRBD2 | TRBV7-2 | CASRLRTSGIKGRNEQFF | TGTGCCAGCAGGTTAAGGACTAGCGGGATTAAGGGGAGGAATGAGCAGTTCTTC
- | TRBJ1-3 | TRBD1 | TRBV30 | CAWYRQGTISENTIYF | TGTGCCTGGTATCGACAGGGGACAATCTCTGAAAACACCATATATTTT
- | TRBJ2-5 | TRBD2 | TRBV6-6 | CASTVAGGQETQYF | TGTGCCAGCACCGTAGCGGGGGGGCAAGAGACCCAGTACTTC
once | TRBJ2-2 | - | TRBV29-1 | CSAATPTNTGELFF | TGCAGCGCCGCCACACCCACGAACACCGGGGAGCTGTTTTTT
- | TRBJ1-1 | TRBD1 | TRBV30 | CAWRPGTGLMNTEAFF | TGTGCCTGGAGACCCGGGACAGGTCTAATGAACACTGAAGCTTTCTTT
- | TRBJ2-3 | - | TRBV18 | CASSPTRSTDTQYF | TGTGCCAGCTCACCAACGCGTAGCACAGATACGCAGTATTTT
- | TRBJ2-5 | TRBD1 | TRBV4-1 | CASSQDRRAGGETQYF | TGCGCCAGCAGCCAAGACCGTAGGGCAGGGGGAGAGACCCAGTACTTC
- | TRBJ2-7 | - | TRBV28 | CASIPQGTLGRRSYEQYF | TGTGCCAGCATCCCACAGGGTACTCTGGGACGGAGGTCCTACGAGCAGTACTTC
- | TRBJ1-1 | TRBD1 | TRBV5-1 | CASSQQGEGTEAFF | TGCGCCAGCAGCCAACAGGGGGAGGGCACTGAAGCTTTCTTT
- | TRBJ2-5 | - | TRBV29-1 | CSVAGSLGETQYF | TGCAGCGTCGCCGGGTCCCTGGGAGAGACCCAGTACTTC
- | TRBJ2-2 | TRBD1 | TRBV7-9 | CASSLGQVNTGELFF | TGTGCCAGCAGCTTGGGACAGGTGAACACCGGGGAGCTGTTTTTT
- | TRBJ1-3 | - | TRBV11-2 | CASSRGWEVGNTIYF | TGTGCCAGCAGCCGGGGGTGGGAGGTTGGAAACACCATATATTTT
- | TRBJ1-5 | - | TRBV19 | CASSLGQFNQPQHF | TGTGCCAGTAGTCTGGGGCAGTTTAATCAGCCCCAGCATTTT
- | TRBJ1-2 | TRBD1 | TRBV6-1 | CASSGGQGIYGYTF | TGTGCCAGCAGTGGGGGACAGGGGATCTATGGCTACACCTTC
- | TRBJ2-1 | - | TRBV10-1 | CASSELAGKTYNEQFF | TGCGCCAGCAGTGAGCTTGCGGGAAAAACCTACAATGAGCAGTTCTTC
few | TRBJ2-2 | - | TRBV7-3 | CASSRTVSNTGELFF | TGTGCCAGCAGCCGGACAGTCTCGAACACCGGGGAGCTGTTTTTT
- | TRBJ2-4 | TRBD2 | TRBV6-5 | CASSYSATSGKNIQYF | TGTGCCAGCAGTTACTCTGCGACTAGCGGTAAAAACATTCAGTACTTC
- | TRBJ1-1 | - | TRBV28 | CASSLSRGVNTEAFF | TGTGCCAGCAGCCTATCCCGGGGGGTTAACACTGAAGCTTTCTTT
- | TRBJ2-7 | TRBD2 | TRBV19 | CASTSGRGNEQYF | TGTGCCAGTACTAGCGGGAGAGGTAACGAGCAGTACTTC
- | TRBJ2-1 | TRBD2 | TRBV5-6 | CASSTLAGGYNEQFF | TGTGCCAGCAGCACCCTAGCGGGAGGGTACAATGAGCAGTTCTTC
- | TRBJ2-1 | TRBD1 | TRBV2 | CASTPDGQGKQFF | TGTGCCAGCACCCCAGACGGACAGGGTAAGCAGTTCTTC
- | TRBJ2-1 | TRBD2 | TRBV2 | CASSEVGGLAGDLYNEQFF | TGTGCCAGCAGTGAAGTGGGAGGGCTAGCGGGAGACCTCTACAATGAGCAGTTCTTC
once | TRBJ2-3 | TRBD1 | TRBV7-3 | CASSEPTGGQYF | TGTGCCAGCAGCGAACCGACAGGGGGACAGTATTTT
- | TRBJ2-1 | - | TRBV29-1 | CSVETLAASSYNEQFF | TGCAGCGTTGAAACCCTAGCAGCCAGCTCCTACAATGAGCAGTTCTTC
- | TRBJ1-2 | TRBD1 | TRBV14 | CASSQDRAGYTF | TGTGCCAGCAGCCAGGACAGGGCTGGCTACACCTTC